This T cell receptor (beta chain) comes out of a study of T cell responses to AZD1222 COVID-19 vaccine. For the study at large: The study pooled second doses at about 4 or about 12 weeks.

Looked up from germline, CDR1 is SGDLS and CDR2 is YYNGEE. This CDR3 region has 15 residues. V was pared by 4 bases and J by 6 bases, with 7 bases of the junction left unmatched. Study outcomes and limitations: No repertoire was sampled before or during the peak T cell response, only after it.

The table came from immunoSEQ multiplex PCR; TCRdb's copy has only in-frame clones and leaves some out. The sample includes 92,000 or so clones, 85% to 90% of them seen just once. In the case of this clone: Its antigen is currently unknown.

The chain joins TRBV9 to TRBJ2-1, with TRBD2 matching over 10 bases. The clonotype originates from an adult in good health. This sample comprised peripheral blood, obtained on day 0 of AZD1222 vaccination. The DNA for the CDR3 is TGTGCCAGCAGCCCGGGACTAGCGCCTAGCAATGAGCAGTTCTTC. It yields the protein CASSPGLAPSNEQFF.